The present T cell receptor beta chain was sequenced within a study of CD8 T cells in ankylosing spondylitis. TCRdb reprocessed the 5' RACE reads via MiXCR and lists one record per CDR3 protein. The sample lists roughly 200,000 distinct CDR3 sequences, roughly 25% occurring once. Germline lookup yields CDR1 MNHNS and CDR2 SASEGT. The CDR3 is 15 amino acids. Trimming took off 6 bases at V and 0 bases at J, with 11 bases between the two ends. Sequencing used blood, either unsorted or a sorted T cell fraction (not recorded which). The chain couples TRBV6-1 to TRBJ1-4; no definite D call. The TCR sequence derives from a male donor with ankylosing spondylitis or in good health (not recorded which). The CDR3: CASSLTFATNEKLFF. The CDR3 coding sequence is TGTGCCAGCAGCTTGACGTTTGCAACTAATGAAAAACTGTTTTTT.